The 5 T cell receptor beta chains listed next were all sequenced from one sample in a study of beta chain features in type 1 diabetes. Every isolated RNA sample was fully reverse transcribed, so sequencing captured expressed TCRB transcripts. TCRdb's table, derived via immunoSEQ multiplex PCR, lists solely in-frame clones and lacks some. Here the sample spans some 150,000 clones, roughly 50% being singletons. What was sequenced was Tregs from blood. Receptors were obtained from a man aged 18 to 29 in good health.

This clone has a handful of counts. V usage is TRBV29-1 and J usage is TRBJ2-1; TRBD2 matches at 10 bases. CDR1 and CDR2 from the germline V gene are SQVTM and ANQGSEA. Losses at the gene ends were 3 bases for V and 13 bases for J; bases not matched to a gene: 9. The CDR3 extends over 13 amino acids. The CDR3 DNA sequence: TGCAGCGTTGATCGGCCGGGACTAGCGTCTCAGTTCTTC. It yields the protein CSVDRPGLASQFF.

This clone was found a few times. The CDR3 is CASSYEGMDNQPQHF. In DNA form, the CDR3 reads TGTGCCAGCAGTTACGAGGGTATGGACAATCAGCCCCAGCATTTT. The gene calls are TRBV6-6 and TRBJ1-5; D not certain. The germline gives CDR1 MNHNY, CDR2 SVGAGI (reference sequence). V lost 2 bases and J 3 bases, leaving 11 bases between the germline ends. The CDR3 is 15 amino acids.

The chain links TRBV18 to TRBJ2-5, with D unresolved. The CDR3 consists of 14 residues. V shed 0 bases and J shed 5 bases, with 10 bases lying between them. CDR1 is KGHSH and CDR2 is LQKENI in the germline V gene. CDR3 sequence reads: CASSPPVTRETQYF. The CDR3 DNA sequence: TGTGCCAGCTCACCACCGGTCACTCGGGAGACCCAGTACTTC. The whole variable domain, filled in from reference TRBV18 and TRBJ2-5, reads NAGVMQNPRHLVRRRGQEARLRCSPMKGHSHVYWYRQLPEEGLKFMVYLQKENIIDESGMPKERFSAEFPKEGPSILRIQQVVRGDSAAYFCASSPPVTRETQYFGPGTRLLVL.

The chain links TRBV4-3 to TRBJ2-7; 9 bases align to TRBD1. The CDR3 sequence is 14 residues long. Germline CDR1 LGHNA, CDR2 YSLEER. V lost 2 bases, J lost 4 bases, and 3 bases stayed unmatched. DNA of the CDR3: TGCGCCAGCAGCCAAAGGACAGGGGAGTACGAGCAGTACTTC. This encodes CASSQRTGEYEQYF.

This chain connects TRBV7-3 to TRBJ2-7; 7 positions match TRBD2. CDR1 is SGHTA and CDR2 is FQGTGA in the germline V gene. The V gene end was trimmed by 8 bases and the J gene end by 5 bases; junction bases not matched to a gene: 3. The CDR3 covers 11 residues. CDR3 protein: CASGSGDEQYF. The CDR3 coding sequence is TGTGCCAGCGGGAGCGGGGACGAGCAGTACTTC.